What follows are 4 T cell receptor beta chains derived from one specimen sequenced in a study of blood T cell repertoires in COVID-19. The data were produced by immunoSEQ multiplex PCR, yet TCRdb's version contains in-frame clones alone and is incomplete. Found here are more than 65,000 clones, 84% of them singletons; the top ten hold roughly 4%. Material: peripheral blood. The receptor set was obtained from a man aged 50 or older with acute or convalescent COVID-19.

CDR3 region: CASSNTGQGNQPQHF. Written as DNA, the CDR3 is TGTGCCAGTAGTAACACGGGACAGGGCAATCAGCCCCAGCATTTT. The rearrangement links TRBV19 to TRBJ1-5, with TRBD1 matching 8 bases. This CDR3 comprises 15 residues. Per the germline V gene, CDR1 is LNHDA and CDR2 is SQIVND (reference sequence). Trimming cost V 4 bases and J 2 bases; bases outside gene matches: 4.

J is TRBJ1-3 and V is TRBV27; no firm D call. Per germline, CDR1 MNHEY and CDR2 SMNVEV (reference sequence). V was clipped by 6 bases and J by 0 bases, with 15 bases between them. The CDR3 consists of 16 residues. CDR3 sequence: CASRLTGGVSGNTIYF. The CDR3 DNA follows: TGTGCCAGCAGACTCACCGGAGGCGTCTCTGGAAACACCATATATTTT.

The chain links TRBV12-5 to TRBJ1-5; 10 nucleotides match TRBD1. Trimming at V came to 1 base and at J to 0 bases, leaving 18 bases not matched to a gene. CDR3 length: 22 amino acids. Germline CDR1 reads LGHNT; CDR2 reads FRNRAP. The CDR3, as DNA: TGTGCTAGTGGTTTGGGACGGGACAGGGGCCTTATAACTCCTTATAGCAATCAGCCCCAGCATTTT. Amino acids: CASGLGRDRGLITPYSNQPQHF.

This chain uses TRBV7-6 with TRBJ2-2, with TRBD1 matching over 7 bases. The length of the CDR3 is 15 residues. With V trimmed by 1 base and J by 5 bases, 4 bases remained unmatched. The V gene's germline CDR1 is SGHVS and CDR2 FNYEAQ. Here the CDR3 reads CASSLGSGGTGELFF. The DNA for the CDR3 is TGTGCCAGCAGCTTAGGTTCAGGGGGAACCGGGGAGCTGTTTTTT. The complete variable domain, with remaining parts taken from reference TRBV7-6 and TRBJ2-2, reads GAGVSQSPRYKVTKRGQDVALRCDPISGHVSLYWYRQALGQGPEFLTYFNYEAQQDKSGLPNDRFSAERPEGSISTLTIQRTEQRDSAMYRCASSLGSGGTGELFFGEGSRLTVL.